This T cell receptor beta chain was recorded in a study of early T cells in non-severe SARS-CoV-2 infection (dated by TCRdb to about 2021). For context, the study as a whole: Bulk RNA from unsorted whole blood was used for TCR sequencing, so alpha and beta chains could not be paired. Study-wide findings and limitations: Matching against VDJdb was skewed toward anti-spike CD8 responses, likely underestimated virus-specific expansions, and missed private and CD4 specificities.

Including cysteine and phenylalanine, the CDR3 has 14 amino acids. Of the read, only the CDR3 DNA is kept; its 42 bases are in frame from base 1. The V end loses 5 bases and the J end loses 0 bases, and a stretch of 10 bases separates them. Details on this clonotype: No cognate antigen has been identified for it. Base qualities were left out, and no much larger clone turns up one base away.

Libraries came from 5' RACE. Sequencing was performed on a NextSeq 500. Unique molecular identifiers were attached to individual cDNA molecules in the TCR library protocol so that sequencing error and PCR bias could be corrected. Sequencing covered both TCR alpha and beta chains, and within each sample the abundances of alpha and beta sequences were tightly co-correlated. The study's processing was this. Decombinator V4 was used to annotate the V gene, J gene and CDR3 of the TCR sequences. TCRs were defined as expanded if a significant change between any two time points was detected under a Poisson model with p below 0.0001. TCR abundances were normalised to the total number of TCRs sequenced per sample and were expressed as counts per million. TRAV1-2 paired with TRAJ12, TRAJ20 or TRAJ33 defined MAIT TCRs, while TRAV10 paired with TRAJ18 defined iNKT TCRs. VDJdb, accessed 1 November 2021, was searched for CMV, EBV and SARS-CoV-2 annotated TCRs, excluding TCRs annotated for multiple antigens. The public reads were run again by TCRdb, first through fastp at Q25 and then through MiXCR, and only productive beta chains were kept. Every CDR3 protein is listed once, alongside the most common genes and DNA of its rows. The V and J calls, along with clone size, are taken from TCRdb and not from the paper's own processing. This sample comprises under 95,000 distinct CDR3 sequences, more than 10% of them detected only once. Roughly 3.2% of the sample is taken by the ten largest.

This was a case-control study nested in a cohort of healthcare workers in London, UK, who had nasopharyngeal swab PCR tests and blood samples taken every week. Healthcare workers were recruited during the week of the UK lockdown, between 23 and 31 March 2020, and followed weekly for up to about 16 weeks. This receptor was obtained from an adult who was a healthcare worker with PCR-confirmed SARS-CoV-2 infection or an uninfected control (not recorded which). The rearrangement combines TRBV12-3 or TRBV12-4 with TRBJ1-1, with the D segment identity uncertain. What was sequenced was whole blood. Here is the DNA: TGTGCCAGCAGTCCCCGGGGAATGAACACTGAAGCTTTCTTT. Its protein reads: CASSPRGMNTEAFF.